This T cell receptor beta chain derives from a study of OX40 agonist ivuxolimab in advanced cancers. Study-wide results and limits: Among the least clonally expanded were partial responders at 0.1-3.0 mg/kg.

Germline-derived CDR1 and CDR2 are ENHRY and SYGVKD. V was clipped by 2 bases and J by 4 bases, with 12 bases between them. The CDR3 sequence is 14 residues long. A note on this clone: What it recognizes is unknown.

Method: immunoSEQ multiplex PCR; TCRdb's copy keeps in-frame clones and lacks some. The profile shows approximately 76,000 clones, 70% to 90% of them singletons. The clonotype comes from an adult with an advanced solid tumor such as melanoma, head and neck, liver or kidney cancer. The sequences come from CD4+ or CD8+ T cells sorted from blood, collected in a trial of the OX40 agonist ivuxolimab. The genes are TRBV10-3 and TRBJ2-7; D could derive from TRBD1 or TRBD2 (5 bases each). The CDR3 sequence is CAISEEGREYEQYF. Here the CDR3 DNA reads TGTGCCATCAGTGAGGAGGGCAGGGAGTACGAGCAGTACTTC.